This T cell receptor (beta chain) was retrieved from a study of blood T cell repertoires in COVID-19. Profiling relied on immunoSEQ multiplex PCR, and the TCRdb table lists in-frame clones only, not all of them. Here the sample spans about 240,000 clones, approximately 85% being singletons. Enrollment of patients from Seattle took place during active infection, with longitudinal follow-up. Sequencing was performed on peripheral blood. The TCR was taken from a woman of 80 years or more with COVID-19, enrolled during active disease.

For the CDR3, the DNA is TGTGCCAGCAGCCCCTGGGACAGGGGGCTTAAAGCCCAGTACTTC. Protein product: CASSPWDRGLKAQYF. The rearrangement uses TRBV6-2 or TRBV6-3 and TRBJ2-5, with 12 bases matching TRBD1. CDR1 is MNHEY and CDR2 is SVGEGT in the germline V gene. This CDR3 comprises 15 residues. Unmatched junction bases numbered 11, after V lost 6 bases and J lost 9 bases.